A single sample is the source of the 8 T cell receptor beta chains below, sequenced in a study of CD8 T cells in ankylosing spondylitis. From the 5' RACE reads, TCRdb called clonotypes with MiXCR, one entry per CDR3 protein. The table records 150,000 to 200,000 distinct CDR3 sequences, 18% of them present only once. The material sequenced was blood, either unsorted or a sorted T cell fraction (not recorded which). The receptor source for this set is a male donor aged 10-35 years with ankylosing spondylitis or in good health (not recorded which).

Many counts were recorded for this clonotype. This chain connects TRBV2 to TRBJ1-2, with D possibly being TRBD1 (5 bases). V lost 4 bases and J lost 3, with 9 bases in between. The CDR3 runs 13 residues. Germline V CDR1 and CDR2: SNHLY, FYNNEI. The CDR3 region has the DNA TGTGCCAGCAGTGGTCCGGGACACTATGGCTACACCTTC. Translated, it gives CASSGPGHYGYTF. The full variable domain, its missing parts supplied by reference TRBV2 and TRBJ1-2, is EPEVTQTPSHQVTQMGQEVILRCVPISNHLYFYWYRQILGQKVEFLVSFYNNEISEKSEIFDDQFSVERPDGSNFTLKIRSTKLEDSAMYFCASSGPGHYGYTFGSGTRLTVV.

This clonotype was counted at least ten times. The chain uses TRBV10-3 and TRBJ2-3, with TRBD2 identical over 7 bases. Germline CDR1 and CDR2: ENHRY and SYGVKD. This CDR3 spans 16 amino acids. Trimming took 2 bases from V and 1 from J; bases not matched to a gene: 6. CDR3 nucleotide sequence: TGTGCCATCAGTGAGGCGGGAGTTCGTGGCACAGATACGCAGTATTTT. Translated: CAISEAGVRGTDTQYF.

This clonotype showed up many times. The genes are TRBV5-1 and TRBJ1-2; TRBD1 might be the D (5 bases). This CDR3 contains 13 residues. Per the germline V gene, CDR1 is SGHRS and CDR2 is YFSETQ. V dropped 5 bases and J dropped 6 bases, with 14 bases sitting between them. This CDR3 is CASSPPDTHGYTF. The DNA for the CDR3 is TGCGCCAGCAGTCCCCCGGACACCCATGGCTACACCTTC.

The chain has TRBV29-1 and TRBJ2-5; D is undetermined. CDR3 size: 11 residues. Germline V CDR1 and CDR2: SQVTM, ANQGSEA. In DNA, the CDR3 is TGCAGTGCCCGCCCGGAGGAGACCCAGTACTTC. It encodes CSARPEETQYF.

The V and J genes are TRBV4-1 and TRBJ1-5, with D unresolved. This CDR3 region has 14 residues. Looked up from germline, CDR1 is MGHRA and CDR2 is YSYEKL. The V end lost 1 base, the J end lost 2 bases, and 6 bases lay between the germline ends. This chain's CDR3 is CASSQGRGNQPQHF. In DNA form, the CDR3 reads TGCGCCAGCAGCCAAGGTAGGGGCAATCAGCCCCAGCATTTT.

The gene calls are TRBV12-3 or TRBV12-4 and TRBJ2-5, with 7 bases fitting TRBD1. After removal of 4 bases from V and 7 bases from J, the junction contained 6 bases not matched to a gene. The CDR3 has 13 amino acids. CDR3 DNA sequence: TGTGCCAGCAGTTCGGACAGGACGGGGACCCAGTACTTC. It codes for CASSSDRTGTQYF.

This clonotype was seen many times. The V gene is TRBV12-3 or TRBV12-4, the J gene TRBJ2-1; 16 bases fit TRBD2. The CDR3 length is 16 residues. The J segment lost 9 bases and the V segment lost 5 bases, leaving 7 bases of the junction unmatched. DNA for the CDR3: TGTGCCAGCAGTCCCCGTGGGACTAGCGGGAGGGGTGAGCAGTTCTTC. This translates into CASSPRGTSGRGEQFF.

The sample holds many counts of this clonotype. The rearrangement joins TRBV13 to TRBJ1-1; 10 nucleotides line up with TRBD1. This CDR3 comprises 14 residues. The germline V gene has CDR1 PRHDT and CDR2 FYEKMQ (reference sequence). V shed 4 bases, J shed 4 bases, and the junction held 3 bases outside the gene matches. The CDR3 loop reads CASSSGQGGTEAFF. The CDR3 DNA follows: TGTGCCAGCAGCTCTGGACAGGGGGGCACTGAAGCTTTCTTT.